This TCR beta chain comes out of a study of T cells in Graves' hyperthyroidism and ophthalmopathy (dated by TCRdb to the late 2010s). Context from the whole study: Peripheral blood samples were taken at initial diagnosis, before any treatment was given. TCR V-J signatures able to tell the groups apart were searched for in a discovery cohort of approximately 95 patients, of whom under 45 had Graves' ophthalmopathy and 55 to 60 had stable Graves' hyperthyroidism. Prospective prediction of ophthalmopathy was tested in an independent validation cohort of fewer than 20 hyperthyroidism patients and 17 patients who later progressed to ophthalmopathy. For training and testing, the 100 or so patients in the discovery cohort were randomly divided in a 7:3 ratio. The study also compared thyroid tissue and blood T-cell repertoires from several Graves' hyperthyroidism patients. After blood sampling, hyperthyroidism patients were treated with methimazole at a starting dose of 30 mg daily, and ophthalmopathy patients were treated with high-dose intravenous methylprednisolone. According to the paper, TCR Vbeta CDR3 sequencing was carried out on 135 peripheral blood samples, which came from fewer than 50 ophthalmopathy, around 75 hyperthyroidism and some 17 progressor patients. Study-wide findings and limitations: No statistical method was used to set the sample size in advance, and investigators knew the group allocation. A 13 V-J signature model separated ophthalmopathy from stable hyperthyroidism, with around 90% sensitivity and about 81% specificity in cross-validation and 80%/75% in testing. In validation, the model predicted progression to ophthalmopathy a median of about 5.9 months before onset, with approximately 68% sensitivity and about 72% specificity. Most expanded thyroid clonotypes (frequency above 0.001) were also found in blood, which suggests that blood repertoires may mirror thyroid immune responses.

Trimming costs V 6 bases and J 11 bases, and their ends lie 7 bases apart. The germline V gene specifies SQVTM as CDR1 and ANQGSEA as CDR2. The CDR3 contains 8 residues, cysteine and phenylalanine counted. Only the CDR3 DNA is retained, 24 bases long and in frame from the first base. Points on this clonotype: The clone's antigen remains unknown. Base qualities are not provided; no much larger clone lies one nucleotide away.

Stable Graves' hyperthyroidism was defined as no progression to ophthalmopathy during 18 months of follow-up. Hyperthyroidism patients were aged 18 to 65 years and newly diagnosed, with disease duration of less than 2 months. Exclusion was applied to patients with uncontrolled infections, other autoimmune diseases, pregnancy or lactation. Diagnoses were based on clinical symptoms, serum thyroxine and TRAb, thyroid ultrasound and orbital computed tomography. PBMCs were isolated from 10 ml of fresh peripheral blood by Ficoll-Paque density gradient centrifugation. Total RNA was extracted with Trizol reagent, and quality was checked on an Agilent 2100 Bioanalyzer. The TCR beta CDR3 regions were amplified from RNA transcripts. The TCR CDR3 was subjected to a first round of RT-PCR using the HTBI primer set and the Qiagen OneStep RT-PCR kit. The libraries were constructed in a second round of multiplex PCR and then size-selected and purified. Libraries were sequenced paired-end with 100 bp reads on an Illumina HiSeq2000. On the authors' methods: SOAPnuke was used to process the raw data, with reads discarded if the reads contained adapters or uncalled bases, had a mean Phred below 15, or lacked an exact constant-primer or identifier match. High-quality paired reads were merged using COPE v1.2.5, and each unique nucleotide sequence was defined as a clonotype. Clonotypes were aligned to IMGT TRBV, TRBD and TRBJ reference segments using MiTCR v1.1. The analysis was restricted to V-J combinations with a frequency above 0.0001, which together covered over 99% of the repertoires. A TCS score was defined as the ratio of F50 (clonal expansion) to E x V (chaos), with BLOSUM62-based TCRdist applied between CDR3 peptides within each V-J. Welch's t-statistics and random forest reduced fewer than 600 V-J features to 13, which were used in a naive Bayes classifier (R e1071). The Morisita-Horn index was used to measure how similar the thyroid and blood repertoires were. TCRdb handled the public reads itself, with Q25 trimming in fastp and clone calling in MiXCR, and kept productive beta chains. Duplicate CDR3 protein sequences are folded into a single record with the most common DNA and genes. TCRdb, rather than the study authors, made the V and J calls. This sample has approximately 870,000 distinct CDR3 sequences in its table, and over 35% of those were observed once. The leading ten clones occupy over 8% of the sample.

The chain links TRBV29-1 with TRBJ1-2; the D gene cannot be named for sure. The receptor was isolated from a young man with Graves' hyperthyroidism. Sample: blood. The CDR3: CSVSWYTF. The DNA sequence is as follows: TGCAGCGTGTCGTGGTACACCTTC.